Below, 23 T cell receptor beta chains from the same sample are listed, as sequenced in a study of blood T cell repertoires in COVID-19. Using immunoSEQ multiplex PCR, the repertoire was profiled, and TCRdb retains in-frame clones only, with some absent. The data hold 95,000 or so clones, with roughly 80% observed a single time. Sequencing input: peripheral blood. The receptors originated from a man at least 80 years old with active or convalescent COVID-19.

The V call is TRBV7-6, the J call TRBJ2-1; D is unresolved. Trimming took off 0 bases at V and 5 bases at J, with 8 bases between the two ends. Germline V gives CDR1 SGHVS, CDR2 FNYEAQ. The CDR3 is made up of 14 amino acids. Here the CDR3 reads CASSLAYNDNEQFF. The CDR3 nucleotides are TGTGCCAGCAGCTTAGCGTACAACGACAATGAGCAGTTCTTC.

This clone occurred a few times. The V call is TRBV19, the J call TRBJ2-7; 8 bases are a match to TRBD1. After removal of 4 bases from V and 1 base from J, the junction contained 9 bases not matched to a gene. This CDR3 spans 16 amino acids. CDR1 is LNHDA, CDR2 SQIVND, per germline (reference sequence). In DNA, the CDR3 is TGTGCCAGTAGTAGCAGGGGGCCTGGGGGATCCTACGAGCAGTACTTC. Amino acids: CASSSRGPGGSYEQYF.

The chain links TRBV14 to TRBJ2-7, with D unclear. V was cut by 4 bases and J by 6 bases, with 13 bases left in between. CDR3 length: 13 amino acids. Germline assignment: CDR1 SGHDN and CDR2 FVKESK. DNA for the CDR3: TGTGCCAGCAGCCCTAGGCAGCTAGGCGAGCAGTACTTC. Protein sequence: CASSPRQLGEQYF.

V usage is TRBV7-9 and J usage is TRBJ1-1; TRBD1 is a possible D gene (5 bases). Germline-derived CDR1 and CDR2 are SEHNR and FQNEAQ (reference sequence). CDR3 length equals 13 residues. V lost 5 bases to trimming and J lost 1 base, with 8 bases between them. The CDR3 DNA reads TGTGCCAGCAGCAAGACAGCGAACACTGAAGCTTTCTTT. Its translation: CASSKTANTEAFF.

This clone has at least ten counts. This chain connects TRBV2 to TRBJ2-1, with 9 bases matching TRBD1. The CDR3 is made up of 14 amino acids. Germline V gives CDR1 SNHLY, CDR2 FYNNEI. Trimming took 8 bases from V and 5 from J; bases not matched to a gene: 7. CDR3 region: CASRDRAMNNEQFF. The CDR3 bases are TGTGCCAGCCGGGACAGGGCAATGAACAATGAGCAGTTCTTC.

The CDR3 DNA is TGTGCCAGCAGCTCTCGGGACAGGGTCTATTCCTACGAGCAGTACTTC. Translating gives CASSSRDRVYSYEQYF. The chain carries TRBV7-8 and TRBJ2-7, with TRBD1 identical over 9 bases. Trimming cost V 4 bases and J 1 base; bases outside gene matches: 8. Germline V gives CDR1 SGHVS, CDR2 FQNEAQ. CDR3 length: 16 residues.

V is TRBV19 and J is TRBJ2-1; TRBD2 aligns across 9 bases. The germline V gene has CDR1 LNHDA and CDR2 SQIVND (reference sequence). Germline trimming cut 4 bases from V and 5 bases from J; bases unmatched to any gene: 9. CDR3 length equals 16 residues. In nucleotides, the CDR3 is TGTGCCAGTAGTAAGGAGTCGTCTAGCGGGGACAATGAGCAGTTCTTC. Translating gives CASSKESSSGDNEQFF.

The rearrangement joins TRBV14 to TRBJ1-1; 8 nucleotides match TRBD1. Germline V gives CDR1 SGHDN, CDR2 FVKESK. The CDR3 sequence is 14 residues long. With V trimmed by 5 bases and J by 6 bases, 8 bases remained unmatched. CDR3 DNA: TGTGCCAGCAGCAGCAGGGGGCTTCGGGCTGAAGCTTTCTTT. This sequence encodes CASSSRGLRAEAFF.

This clone was counted only a few times. V and J are TRBV19 and TRBJ1-2; 8 bases match TRBD1. With V trimmed by 3 bases and J by 7 bases, 7 bases remained unmatched. The V gene's germline CDR1 is LNHDA and CDR2 SQIVND (reference sequence). The CDR3 covers 14 residues. CDR3 in DNA: TGTGCCAGTAGTATTGGGCAGGGGGCGAGTGGCTACACCTTC. This gives the protein CASSIGQGASGYTF.

The J gene is TRBJ1-6, the V gene TRBV4-3, with D tentatively TRBD1 (6 bases). V lost 1 base, J lost 7 bases, and 11 bases lay in between. This CDR3 has 15 residues. The germline CDR1 and CDR2 sequences are LGHNA and YSLEER. CDR3 region: CASSQGVQGNSPLHF. Here the CDR3 DNA reads TGCGCCAGCAGCCAAGGGGTACAGGGCAATTCACCCCTCCACTTT.

The V and J genes are TRBV7-9 and TRBJ1-1, with TRBD1 as a possible D gene (6 bases). This CDR3 has 13 amino acids. The germline CDR1 and CDR2 sequences are SEHNR and FQNEAQ (reference sequence). V lost 5 bases and J 1 base, leaving 8 bases between the germline ends. Here the CDR3 reads CASSQQGNTEAFF. CDR3 sequence (DNA): TGTGCCAGCAGCCAACAGGGGAACACTGAAGCTTTCTTT.

The chain links TRBV7-2 to TRBJ1-2; 8 positions agree with TRBD1. Looked up from germline, CDR1 is SGHTA and CDR2 is FQGNSA. This CDR3 is built from 15 residues. V was clipped by 1 base and J by 6 bases; unmatched bases: 7. The CDR3 loop reads CASSLVPRGLDGYTF. In DNA form, the CDR3 reads TGTGCCAGCAGCTTAGTCCCCAGGGGGCTTGATGGCTACACCTTC.

This clone was seen more than once but under ten times. V is TRBV18 and J is TRBJ1-5, with D hard to call. The V gene lost 3 bases and the J gene lost 3 bases, with 12 bases spanning the gap. CDR1 is KGHSH, CDR2 LQKENI, per germline. This CDR3 region has 15 residues. In nucleotides, the CDR3 is TGTGCCAGCTCACCTTCGGCAGGCATCAATCAGCCCCAGCATTTT. Its translation: CASSPSAGINQPQHF.

This clone came up a few times. The chain combines TRBV16 with TRBJ1-5; 9 nucleotides line up with TRBD1. The CDR3 runs to 18 residues. With 2 bases clipped from V and 3 bases from J, the junction kept 11 bases outside the gene matches. The germline V gene has CDR1 KGHSY and CDR2 FQNENV. The CDR3 here is CASSQHNPGQGNNQPQHF. Here the CDR3 DNA reads TGTGCCAGCAGCCAACACAATCCGGGACAGGGCAACAATCAGCCCCAGCATTTT. The whole variable domain, remainder taken from reference TRBV16 and TRBJ1-5, is GEEVAQTPKHLVRGEGQKAKLYCAPIKGHSYVFWYQQVLKNEFKFLISFQNENVFDETGMPKERFSAKCLPNSPCSLEIQATKLEDSAVYFCASSQHNPGQGNNQPQHFGDGTRLSIL.

The chain is built from TRBV28 and TRBJ2-7, with a possible D match to TRBD1 (5 bases). CDR1 MDHEN and CDR2 SYDVKM come from the germline V gene. Trimming left V 3 bases short and J 2 bases short, with 11 bases between. The CDR3 totals 14 residues. CDR3 sequence reads: CASSFSRVTYEQYF. For the CDR3, the DNA is TGTGCCAGCAGTTTTAGCAGGGTAACCTACGAGCAGTACTTC.

V is TRBV7-2 and J is TRBJ1-1; 8 bases are a match to TRBD1. The CDR3 totals 14 residues. Germline loops: CDR1 SGHTA, CDR2 FQGNSA. Trimming took 5 bases from V and 2 from J; bases not matched to a gene: 4. The CDR3 here is CASSEDRANTEAFF. The DNA for the CDR3 is TGTGCCAGCAGCGAGGACAGGGCCAACACTGAAGCTTTCTTT.

The chain combines TRBV4-1 with TRBJ2-1; 7 nucleotides agree with TRBD2. J was trimmed by 9 bases and V by 3 bases; bases with no gene match: 8. The CDR3 extends over 14 amino acids. Germline V CDR1 and CDR2: MGHRA, YSYEKL. DNA of the CDR3: TGCGCCAGCAGCCATCCGACTAGCTTCGTTGAGCAGTTCTTC. This encodes CASSHPTSFVEQFF.

The chain joins TRBV6-6 to TRBJ2-3, with 8 nucleotides matching TRBD2. V lost 7 bases, J lost 4 bases, and 10 bases stayed unmatched. This CDR3 contains 15 residues. Looked up from germline, CDR1 is MNHNY and CDR2 is SVGAGI (reference sequence). The chain's CDR3 is CASTYGGAEADTQYF. The CDR3 nucleotides are TGTGCCAGCACCTACGGGGGGGCGGAAGCAGATACGCAGTATTTT.

V gene TRBV9 combines with J gene TRBJ1-6, with 8 bases that match TRBD1. CDR3 length equals 18 residues. J gave up 0 bases and V 4 bases, and 9 bases lay outside the gene matches. Germline values: CDR1 SGDLS, CDR2 YYNGEE. Here the CDR3 DNA reads TGTGCCAGCAGCCCCGCGGGACAGGTCGGCTCCTATAATTCACCCCTCCACTTT. Its translation: CASSPAGQVGSYNSPLHF. Full variable domain (missing parts from reference TRBV9 and TRBJ1-6): DSGVTQTPKHLITATGQRVTLRCSPRSGDLSVYWYQQSLDQGLQFLIQYYNGEERAKGNILERFSAQQFPDLHSELNLSSLELGDSALYFCASSPAGQVGSYNSPLHFGNGTRLTVT.

V and J are TRBV28 and TRBJ2-2; weak D call: TRBD2 (6 bases). The V and J ends lost 7 bases and 8 bases respectively, with 14 bases between them. Germline V gene data show CDR1 as MDHEN and CDR2 as SYDVKM. The CDR3 extends over 13 amino acids. The CDR3 here is CASTSGVPGELFF. CDR3 DNA sequence: TGTGCCAGCACCTCGGGGGTGCCTGGGGAGCTGTTTTTT.

The chain joins TRBV7-2 to TRBJ2-1; D is possibly TRBD2 (5 bases). Trimming pared 8 bases from V and 9 bases from J, leaving 23 bases between. This CDR3 has 15 amino acids. From germline, CDR1 is SGHTA and CDR2 FQGNSA. CDR3 sequence reads: CASRPIRGGVGEQFF. CDR3 nucleotides: TGTGCCAGCCGCCCTATTCGGGGTGGGGTGGGTGAGCAGTTCTTC.

The chain uses TRBV6-5 and TRBJ1-4, with D perhaps TRBD1 (5 bases). The V end lost 6 bases, the J end lost 6 bases, and 14 bases lay between the germline ends. This CDR3 spans 14 amino acids. Looked up from germline, CDR1 is MNHEY and CDR2 is SVGAGI. CDR3 DNA: TGTGCCAGCAGACAACCGGGGGGTGATGAAAAACTGTTTTTT. It yields the protein CASRQPGGDEKLFF.

V usage is TRBV28 and J usage is TRBJ1-5; weak D call: TRBD1 (5 bases). From germline, CDR1 is MDHEN and CDR2 SYDVKM. V lost 3 bases and J 4 bases, leaving 10 bases between the germline ends. The length of the CDR3 is 14 residues. CDR3 sequence (DNA): TGTGCCAGCAGTTTCGGCAGGGTAAATCAGCCCCAGCATTTT. Translated, it gives CASSFGRVNQPQHF.